These 23 T cell receptor beta chains share one sample of origin, sequenced in a study of OX40 agonist ivuxolimab in advanced cancers. Repertoires were generated with immunoSEQ multiplex PCR, while TCRdb's copy carries only in-frame clones and drops some. The sample lists roughly 34,000 clones; around 84% were seen once. Sample: CD4+ or CD8+ T cells sorted from blood, taken in a trial of the OX40 agonist ivuxolimab. These TCRs come from an adult with an advanced solid tumor such as melanoma, head and neck, liver or kidney cancer.

The chain uses TRBV5-4 and TRBJ2-1, with D possibly being TRBD2 (6 bases). The CDR3 has 14 residues. V shed 0 bases and J shed 9 bases, with 13 bases lying between them. Per the germline V gene, CDR1 is SGHNT and CDR2 is YYREEE (reference sequence). The CDR3: CASSLETRSSEQFF. CDR3 nucleotides: TGTGCCAGCAGCTTGGAGACTAGATCATCTGAGCAGTTCTTC.

This chain joins TRBV5-4 and TRBJ2-1, with D tentatively TRBD1 or TRBD2 (5 bases each). Germline CDR1 and CDR2: SGHNT and YYREEE (reference sequence). The V gene lost 5 bases and the J gene lost 7 bases, with 19 bases spanning the gap. The CDR3 spans 15 residues. Here the CDR3 reads CASSTPGRKGNEQFF. The DNA of the CDR3 is TGTGCCAGCAGTACTCCGGGACGAAAGGGAAATGAGCAGTTCTTC.

The chain is built from TRBV5-4 and TRBJ1-1; no reliable D call. The germline V gene encodes CDR1 SGHNT and CDR2 YYREEE (reference sequence). The V gene lost 2 bases and the J gene lost 7 bases, with 12 bases spanning the gap. The CDR3 runs 13 residues. The CDR3 sequence is CASSFTGRGEAFF. DNA of the CDR3: TGTGCCAGCAGCTTCACGGGCCGGGGTGAAGCTTTCTTT.

The rearrangement uses TRBV11-2 and TRBJ1-2; possibly TRBD1 for D (5 bases). V gave up 0 bases and J gave up 4 bases, with 9 bases separating them. CDR1 is SGHAT and CDR2 is FQNNGV in the germline V gene. This CDR3 has 14 residues. The DNA for the CDR3 is TGTGCCAGCAGCTTAGAAGGGGCAGGCTATGGCTACACCTTC. This encodes CASSLEGAGYGYTF.

V is TRBV5-1 and J is TRBJ2-7, with D maybe TRBD1 (6 bases). Trimming took off 3 bases at V and 3 bases at J, with 16 bases between the two ends. CDR1 SGHRS and CDR2 YFSETQ come from the germline V gene. This CDR3 has 15 residues. The DNA for the CDR3 is TGCGCCAGCAGCTCCGGGACATACGACATCTACGAGCAGTACTTC. Its translation is CASSSGTYDIYEQYF.

The chain is built from TRBV6-6 and TRBJ2-1; no firm D call. The CDR3 is 13 residues long. Trimming cost V 0 bases and J 9 bases, with 9 bases left between them. The germline gives CDR1 MNHNY, CDR2 SVGAGI (reference sequence). This CDR3 is CASSYSGLAEQFF. For the CDR3, the DNA is TGTGCCAGCAGTTACTCTGGGTTGGCTGAGCAGTTCTTC.

Written as DNA, the CDR3 is TGTGCTAGTGGTTTGGTACTAGGACGGAACAATCAGCCCCAGCATTTT. This encodes CASGLVLGRNNQPQHF. The rearrangement links TRBV12-5 to TRBJ1-5; D is ambiguous. The germline V gene encodes CDR1 LGHNT and CDR2 FRNRAP. The CDR3 runs to 16 residues. Trimming cost V 0 bases and J 3 bases, with 12 bases left between them.

V and J are TRBV11-1 and TRBJ2-7, with D perhaps TRBD1 or TRBD2 (6 bases each). V was trimmed by 5 bases and J by 3 bases, leaving 20 bases between them. CDR1 and CDR2 from the germline V gene are SGHAT and FQDESV (reference sequence). This CDR3 is 16 amino acids long. The CDR3 nucleotides read TGTGCCAGCAGCCCCCGGGGGCGGGGCTCACTCTACGAGCAGTACTTC. Amino acids: CASSPRGRGSLYEQYF.

V usage is TRBV10-3 and J usage is TRBJ2-3; D might be TRBD1 (7 bases). Trimming left V 0 bases short and J 0 bases short, with 13 bases between. This CDR3 comprises 17 residues. Germline loops: CDR1 ENHRY, CDR2 SYGVKD. This CDR3 is CAISESKTGRSTDTQYF. The CDR3 DNA is TGTGCCATCAGTGAGTCGAAGACAGGGAGGAGCACAGATACGCAGTATTTT.

The rearrangement links TRBV27 to TRBJ2-3; perhaps TRBD2 as D (6 bases). Germline CDR1 and CDR2: MNHEY and SMNVEV (reference sequence). This CDR3 spans 16 amino acids. Trimming removed 5 bases at V and 0 bases at J, with 15 bases between. As DNA, the CDR3 is TGTGCCAGCAGTACTAGCCGGAGGACTAGCACAGATACGCAGTATTTT. Translated: CASSTSRRTSTDTQYF.

The chain links TRBV7-9 to TRBJ2-1, with D unclear. Germline lookup yields CDR1 SEHNR and CDR2 FQNEAQ (reference sequence). Deletions cut 6 bases from V and 2 bases from J, with 14 bases between. The CDR3 extends over 15 amino acids. CDR3: CASSQPTLTYNEQFF. The CDR3 bases are TGTGCCAGCAGTCAACCTACTCTCACCTACAATGAGCAGTTCTTC.

This chain connects TRBV27 to TRBJ1-1; 9 positions agree with TRBD1. The V and J ends lost 5 bases and 1 base, in that order; junction bases with no gene match: 8. This CDR3 contains 16 residues. The germline CDR1 and CDR2 sequences are MNHEY and SMNVEV (reference sequence). The CDR3 DNA is TGTGCCAGCAGTGAATACAGGGGGCCAAGGAACACTGAAGCTTTCTTT. Protein product: CASSEYRGPRNTEAFF.

This chain connects TRBV5-1 to TRBJ2-3, with D possibly called TRBD1 or TRBD2 (5 bases each). Trimming took 0 bases from V and 2 from J, leaving 13 bases between them. Germline CDR1 reads SGHRS; CDR2 reads YFSETQ. CDR3 size: 16 residues. CDR3 nucleotides: TGCGCCAGCAGCTTGGAACCAGGGACCGTCACAGATACGCAGTATTTT. It specifies CASSLEPGTVTDTQYF.

The chain couples TRBV5-6 to TRBJ1-5, with D possibly matching TRBD1 (5 bases). Germline lookup yields CDR1 SGHDT and CDR2 YYEEEE. The CDR3 extends over 16 amino acids. V was clipped by 1 base and J by 3 bases, with 14 bases between them. The DNA of the CDR3 is TGTGCCAGCAGCTTGATGAAAGGGGCTCTCAATCAGCCCCAGCATTTT. This sequence encodes CASSLMKGALNQPQHF.

This chain links TRBV6-4 with TRBJ2-1; 10 nucleotides match TRBD2. V lost 4 bases to trimming and J lost 5 bases; unmatched junction nucleotides: 17. The germline V gene has CDR1 MRHNA and CDR2 SNTAGT. The CDR3 loop spans 19 amino acids. CDR3 coding DNA: TGTGCCAGCAGTGCCCCCGTCCGGACTAGCGGAAGAGGGCACAATGAGCAGTTCTTC. Translated, it gives CASSAPVRTSGRGHNEQFF.

This chain connects TRBV12-5 to TRBJ1-5; D may be TRBD1 (6 bases). Deletions cut 8 bases from V and 5 bases from J, with 10 bases between. Germline V gene sequence: CDR1 LGHNT, CDR2 FRNRAP. This CDR3 comprises 12 residues. CDR3 loop: CASHREDQPQHF. The DNA of the CDR3 is TGTGCTAGTCACAGGGAGGATCAGCCCCAGCATTTT. Complete variable domain (other parts from reference TRBV12-5 and TRBJ1-5): DARVTQTPRHKVTEMGQEVTMRCQPILGHNTVFWYRQTMMQGLELLAYFRNRAPLDDSGMPKDRFSAEMPDATLATLKIQPSEPRDSAVYFCASHREDQPQHFGDGTRLSIL.

The rearrangement links TRBV2 to TRBJ2-1; TRBD1 matches 10 bases. Germline loops: CDR1 SNHLY, CDR2 FYNNEI. The CDR3 runs to 15 residues. V was clipped by 6 bases and J by 4 bases; unmatched bases: 6. CDR3 bases: TGTGCCAGCAGAGTCGACAGGGGGCGATACAATGAGCAGTTCTTC. Translation: CASRVDRGRYNEQFF.

The rearrangement joins TRBV4-1 to TRBJ1-1, with 8 bases that match TRBD1. The ends lost 1 base at V and 0 bases at J; junction bases unmatched: 4. CDR3 length: 16 amino acids. The germline CDR1 and CDR2 sequences are MGHRA and YSYEKL. CDR3 DNA: TGCGCCAGCAGCCAAGGGGACAGGTGGGTGAACACTGAAGCTTTCTTT. Protein product: CASSQGDRWVNTEAFF.

The genes are TRBV27 and TRBJ1-2, with D perhaps matching TRBD1 (5 bases). Per the germline V gene, CDR1 is MNHEY and CDR2 is SMNVEV (reference sequence). V lost 2 bases and J lost 1, with 17 bases in between. This CDR3 is 17 amino acids long. As DNA, the CDR3 is TGTGCCAGCAGTTTAACGGAATTTCGGGGCTTTAACTATGGCTACACCTTC. This codes for CASSLTEFRGFNYGYTF.

This clone was observed a handful of times. The V gene is TRBV7-9, the J gene TRBJ2-5, with D uncertain. This CDR3 has 13 amino acids. Germline assignment: CDR1 SEHNR and CDR2 FQNEAQ (reference sequence). V was cut by 2 bases and J by 5 bases, with 9 bases left in between. The CDR3 DNA follows: TGTGCCAGCAGCTTACTAGTTCCTGAGACCCAGTACTTC. Its protein is CASSLLVPETQYF.

The rearrangement joins TRBV29-1 to TRBJ2-5; TRBD2 agrees at 7 bases. With 0 bases clipped from V and 6 bases from J, the junction kept 10 bases outside the gene matches. Germline CDR1 SQVTM, CDR2 ANQGSEA. The CDR3 length is 15 residues. The CDR3 bases are TGCAGCGTTGAAGATTCGAACGGGAGGAGGAAGACCCAGTACTTC. It is translated as CSVEDSNGRRKTQYF.

This clone came up a few times. The chain recombines TRBV27 with TRBJ2-3; D may correspond to TRBD1 or TRBD2 (5 bases each). The CDR3 is made up of 18 amino acids. V was pared by 5 bases and J by 6 bases, with 27 bases between. CDR1 is MNHEY, CDR2 SMNVEV, per germline (reference sequence). CDR3 in DNA: TGTGCCAGCAGTCCCACCCCCCCGGGACGTGGGTTTGACGATACGCAGTATTTT. Protein: CASSPTPPGRGFDDTQYF.

The chain links TRBV11-2 to TRBJ2-1; 7 nucleotides agree with TRBD1. V shed 5 bases, J shed 5 bases, and the junction held 6 bases outside the gene matches. The germline V gene has CDR1 SGHAT and CDR2 FQNNGV. The CDR3 has 14 amino acids. The CDR3 DNA is TGTGCCAGCAGCACCCGACAGGGAAACAATGAGCAGTTCTTC. This encodes CASSTRQGNNEQFF. Drawing the rest from reference TRBV11-2 and TRBJ2-1, the complete variable domain is EAGVAQSPRYKIIEKRQSVAFWCNPISGHATLYWYQQILGQGPKLLIQFQNNGVVDDSQLPKDRFSAERLKGVDSTLKIQPAKLEDSAVYLCASSTRQGNNEQFFGPGTRLTVL.